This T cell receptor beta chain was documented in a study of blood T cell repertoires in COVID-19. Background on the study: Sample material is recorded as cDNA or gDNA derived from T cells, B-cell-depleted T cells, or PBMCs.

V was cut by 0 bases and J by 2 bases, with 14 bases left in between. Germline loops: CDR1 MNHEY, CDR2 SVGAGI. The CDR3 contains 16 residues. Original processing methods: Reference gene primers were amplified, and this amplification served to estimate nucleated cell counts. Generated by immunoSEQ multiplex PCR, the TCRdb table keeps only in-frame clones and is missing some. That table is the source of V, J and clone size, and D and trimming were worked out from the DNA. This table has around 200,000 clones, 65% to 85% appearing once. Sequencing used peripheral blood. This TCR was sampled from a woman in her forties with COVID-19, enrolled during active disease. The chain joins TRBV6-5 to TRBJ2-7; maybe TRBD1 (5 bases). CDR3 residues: CASSYSNRYLTYEQYF. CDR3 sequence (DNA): TGTGCCAGCAGTTACTCGAACAGGTACCTGACCTACGAGCAGTACTTC.